Listed below are T cell receptor beta chains from one sample, sequenced in a study of shared clonotypes between healthy human individuals. Some clones are missing from TCRdb's copy, which holds only in-frame ones; the method was immunoSEQ multiplex PCR. Altogether millions of clones are present, approximately 95% being singletons, with the ten largest covering roughly 1.1%. Sequenced: naive CD8+ T cells sorted from blood. The receptors originated from a man younger than 35 in good health. Both conserved end residues are trimmed from each CDR3. Part of the rows lack a size; the others show once, few, many or a class for expanded clones.

v_call clone_size cdr3_aa
TRBV29-1 NA SVLNRGLFYNEQF
TRBV7-2 NA ASSLGGTAAF
TRBV27 NA ASSPDRGGDGYT
TRBV27 NA ASSSFWGRTEPQH
TRBV27 NA ASRGQPYNEQF
TRBV9 once ASSARSGEYNEQF
TRBV4-1 NA ASSLRLGQETQY
TRBV10-2 NA ASTASGNTEAF
TRBV7-8 NA ASSLEGTSFTYEQY
TRBV9 NA ASSVGPFTDTQY
TRBV5-6 NA ASSDRDGYGYT
TRBV15 NA ATSPGQGSYEQY
TRBV29-1 NA SVERQAPYEQY
TRBV6-5 NA ASSRFTSGSTEQY
TRBV18 NA ASSTQGPQSSYNSPLH
TRBV7-8 NA ASSLEAGGNEQY
TRBV19 NA ASSTHGGAHTYEQY
TRBV28 NA ASADQANRYEQY
TRBV15 NA ATSSPVGHPGNEAF
TRBV19 NA ASSIVGDRLHTEAF
TRBV13 NA ASSFSPGETQY
TRBV4-1 NA ASSQDGTGTYEQY
TRBV4-1 NA ASSKPPGQGVGEQY
TRBV9 NA ASSVESIVGLGEQY
TRBV30 NA AWGDTEQF
TRBV6-5 NA ASSSPGLNTEAF
TRBV9 NA ASSVGGQGTGANVLT
TRBV7-3 NA ASSLELPGGPGDTQY
TRBV4-3 NA ASSQALGHGLYEQY
TRBV5-1 NA ASSLEGGVSPLH
TRBV27 NA ASTPGGGYNEQF
TRBV7-8 NA ASSSLLAGVVNEQF
TRBV6-5 NA ASSYVDEQY
TRBV5-6 few ASSFTGFEAF
TRBV7-8 NA ASSRPFERESEEQY
TRBV4-3 NA ASSQVRGSSYEQY
TRBV29-1 NA SVEAGTGLGEQY
TRBV2 once ASSERLAGATNTGELF
TRBV13 NA ASSPRDRDYEQY
TRBV7-9 NA ASSLQGAHNEQF
TRBV6-5 NA ASNPSLPPYEQY
TRBV29-1 NA SVEWRETYNEQF
TRBV7-2 NA ASSAPGLVPYNEQF
TRBV2 NA ASRGADTQY